This T cell receptor beta chain was profiled in a study of blood T cell repertoires in COVID-19. Whole-study context: Sites across the United States, Italy and Spain contributed samples from acute and convalescent COVID-19. T cells, B-cell-depleted T cells, or PBMCs provided the cDNA or gDNA that served as material.

Authors' methods: The authors estimated nucleated cell counts from reference gene primer amplification. TCRdb keeps only in-frame clones here, not all; method: immunoSEQ multiplex PCR. Clonal size and the V and J genes are those of that table, whereas D and trimming came from the DNA. The data contain 100,000 to 150,000 clones, roughly 79% of them singletons. CDR1 is MNHEY, CDR2 SMNVEV, per germline (reference sequence). CDR3 length equals 13 residues. Deletions cut 7 bases from V and 6 bases from J, with 16 bases between. The sample consisted of peripheral blood. The TCR sequence derives from a woman aged 60-70 years with active or convalescent COVID-19. The genes are TRBV27 and TRBJ2-7; D is perhaps TRBD1 (6 bases). CDR3 in DNA: TGTGCCAGCAACGGCAGGGGAAGGCGCGAGCAGTACGTC. Encoded protein: CASNGRGRREQYV.